This passage covers 6 T cell receptor beta chains from one sample sequenced in a study of spatial heterogeneity in lung cancer. Time point denoted: sample taken at primary tumor resection. Whole RNA, which was extracted from tumor, nontumor lung tissue or frozen PBMC, was sequenced without any cell sorting. TCRdb fed the 5' RACE reads into MiXCR, producing one record per CDR3 protein. Among a few thousand distinct CDR3 sequences listed, around a third were seen once. The sequenced sample was PBMCs, obtained at surgery. Receptors were obtained from a female donor with early-stage non-small cell lung cancer.

This clonotype was picked up a small number of times. In a library made to pick up alpha chains, this beta chain is a stray read with a size that means little. The chain carries TRBV7-9 and TRBJ2-1; D possibly corresponds to TRBD1 (5 bases). The CDR3 spans 13 residues. V shed 8 bases and J shed 1 base, with 9 bases lying between them. Per germline, CDR1 SEHNR and CDR2 FQNEAQ (reference sequence). CDR3: CASRRTSYNEQFF. The CDR3 bases are TGTGCCAGCCGCCGGACATCCTACAATGAGCAGTTCTTC.

Turning to this clonotype: A library prepared for alpha chains yielded this beta chain as an off-target read; its size is of little meaning. This chain joins TRBV5-1 and TRBJ2-7; 7 bases are shared with TRBD1. CDR1 and CDR2 (germline): SGHRS, YFSETQ. The CDR3 is made up of 13 amino acids. Unmatched junction bases numbered 7, after V lost 5 bases and J lost 5 bases. The CDR3 sequence is CASRRQGYDEQYF. The CDR3 DNA is TGCGCCAGCAGGAGACAGGGTTATGACGAGCAGTACTTC.

This clonotype was detected only a few times. This beta chain is off target for a library built for alpha chains, so its abundance means little. The V gene is TRBV5-6, the J gene TRBJ2-5, with D tentatively TRBD1 or TRBD2 (5 bases each). The CDR3 totals 15 residues. Germline V lookup: CDR1 SGHDT, CDR2 YYEEEE. V gave up 3 bases and J gave up 5 bases, with 17 bases separating them. The CDR3 region has the DNA TGTGCCAGCAGCTATGTACAGGCCTGGGGGGAGACCCAGTACTTC. Translated: CASSYVQAWGETQYF.

This clonotype has a handful of counts. This beta chain is an unintended read in a library built for alpha chains; its size means little. The chain has TRBV3-1 and TRBJ2-1; D unresolved. The CDR3 extends over 16 amino acids. Looked up from germline, CDR1 is LGHDT and CDR2 is YNNKEL (reference sequence). V lost 1 base, J lost 4 bases, and 14 bases lay in between. This CDR3 reads CASSQGGRPVYNEQFF. CDR3 bases: TGTGCCAGCAGCCAAGGTGGACGCCCGGTTTACAATGAGCAGTTCTTC.

This clonotype showed up just a few times. This beta chain represents an off-target read in a library built for alpha chains; its size is of limited meaning. V usage is TRBV7-2 and J usage is TRBJ2-7, with 8 positions matching TRBD1. J gave up 3 bases and V 1 base, and 8 bases lay outside the gene matches. CDR1 is SGHTA and CDR2 is FQGNSA in the germline V gene. There are 16 residues in the CDR3. This CDR3 reads CASSLGVTGTGYEQYF. Written as DNA, the CDR3 is TGTGCCAGCAGCTTAGGGGTAACCGGGACAGGCTACGAGCAGTACTTC.

This clonotype was observed a handful of times. Found in a library prepared for alpha chains, this beta chain is an off-target read, and its abundance has little meaning. The chain recombines TRBV5-1 with TRBJ2-7; D ambiguous. Per germline, CDR1 SGHRS and CDR2 YFSETQ. The CDR3 runs 16 residues. The V end was cut by 5 bases, the J end by 0 bases, with 18 bases between. This CDR3 reads CASSFLPTESSYEQYF. DNA of the CDR3: TGCGCCAGCAGTTTCCTCCCGACGGAGAGCTCCTACGAGCAGTACTTC.